These 29 T cell receptor beta chains share one sample of origin, sequenced in a study of CD8+ T cells in alopecia areata. As the sequencing template, cDNA was produced by extracting RNA and reverse transcribing it. Here immunoSEQ multiplex PCR was the method, and the copy in TCRdb shows in-frame clones only, minus some. The table lists 200,000 to 250,000 clones, less than 80% of them singletons. The sequencing here drew on CD4+ T cells sorted from blood, taken at week 0. Receptor source: a human donor with alopecia areata.

This sequence joins TRBV6-6 and TRBJ1-1, with 10 bases identical to TRBD1. The germline V gene has CDR1 MNHNY and CDR2 SVGAGI (reference sequence). The CDR3 sequence is 16 residues long. J was trimmed by 11 bases and V by 4 bases; bases with no gene match: 16. CDR3 nucleotides: TGTGCCAGCAGTTCCGCCGGGACAGGGGCCCATCCGAAGGCTTTCTTT. Translating it yields CASSSAGTGAHPKAFF.

This chain connects TRBV6-5 to TRBJ2-5; D is possibly TRBD1 (5 bases). The V and J ends lost 2 bases and 1 base respectively, with 5 bases between them. The CDR3 contains 13 residues. Germline CDR1 is MNHEY and CDR2 is SVGAGI. CDR3 DNA: TGTGCCAGCAGTTACGGGGCCCAAGAGACCCAGTACTTC. Translation: CASSYGAQETQYF.

This clone was recorded a few times. The gene calls are TRBV7-9 and TRBJ1-2; D is uncertain. V was shortened by 1 base and J by 7 bases, with 7 bases between the two germline ends. The CDR3 has 12 amino acids. CDR1 is SEHNR and CDR2 is FQNEAQ in the germline V gene (reference sequence). CDR3 loop: CASSLDGGGYTF. DNA of the CDR3: TGTGCCAGCAGCTTAGACGGTGGTGGCTACACCTTC.

The J gene is TRBJ1-3, the V gene TRBV6-5, with a weak D call TRBD1 (5 bases). With 2 bases removed from V and 0 bases from J, the gap between germline ends came to 8 bases. The CDR3 loop spans 15 amino acids. Germline V gene lookup returns CDR1 MNHEY and CDR2 SVGAGI. CDR3 DNA sequence: TGTGCCAGCAGTTACGGGGCCAACTCTGGAAACACCATATATTTT. Its protein product is CASSYGANSGNTIYF.

This clone came up a few times. Other DNA sequences in this sample translate to the same CDR3. The V gene is TRBV7-3, the J gene TRBJ2-1; D is unclear. Germline-derived CDR1 and CDR2 are SGHTA and FQGTGA. The CDR3 totals 13 residues. V was shortened by 5 bases and J by 0 bases, with 5 bases between the two germline ends. This CDR3 is CASSLSSYNEQFF. In nucleotides, the CDR3 is TGTGCCAGCAGCCTCAGCTCCTACAATGAGCAGTTCTTC.

The chain recombines TRBV4-3 with TRBJ1-2, with no clear D. Trimming pared 0 bases from V and 8 bases from J, leaving 10 bases between. The CDR3 is 13 residues long. Germline assignment: CDR1 LGHNA and CDR2 YSLEER. The CDR3 is CASSQERERGYTF. DNA for the CDR3: TGCGCCAGCAGCCAAGAGAGAGAACGGGGCTACACCTTC.

This clone showed up many times. In the same sample, other DNA sequences code for this CDR3. The V and J genes are TRBV10-3 and TRBJ2-5, with a tentative D call TRBD2 (5 bases). Trimming pared 4 bases from V and 5 bases from J, leaving 5 bases between. Per the germline V gene, CDR1 is ENHRY and CDR2 is SYGVKD. This CDR3 comprises 11 residues. The CDR3 DNA is TGTGCCATCAGTGGCGGGGAGACCCAGTACTTC. Encoded protein: CAISGGETQYF.

This clone was recorded a few times. The V gene is TRBV11-2, the J gene TRBJ2-1; possibly TRBD1 or TRBD2 for D (5 bases each). Trimming took off 1 base at V and 6 bases at J, with 13 bases between the two ends. Germline V gene data show CDR1 as SGHAT and CDR2 as FQNNGV. The length of the CDR3 is 15 residues. The DNA of the CDR3 is TGTGCCAGCAGCTTAGTGAGGGGCAGGGCCAATGAGCAGTTCTTC. Translated, it gives CASSLVRGRANEQFF.

The gene calls are TRBV5-1 and TRBJ2-1; 7 nucleotides agree with TRBD1. The CDR3 spans 14 residues. V trimming: 0 bases; J trimming: 5 bases; junction bases outside the gene matches: 2. Germline assignment: CDR1 SGHRS and CDR2 YFSETQ. The CDR3 bases are TGCGCCAGCAGCTTGGCGACAGGGAACAATGAGCAGTTCTTC. Translation gives CASSLATGNNEQFF.

CDR3 sequence: CSVERLSGNYGYTF. CDR3 nucleotide sequence: TGCAGCGTTGAAAGGTTATCAGGGAACTATGGCTACACCTTC. V and J are TRBV29-1 and TRBJ1-2; D possibly corresponds to TRBD1 (5 bases). CDR1 SQVTM and CDR2 ANQGSEA come from the germline V gene. The CDR3 has 14 amino acids. Between the trimmed V and J ends, which lost 2 bases and 2 bases, there was a span of 12 bases.

V gene TRBV27 combines with J gene TRBJ2-7, with 8 bases identical to TRBD1. The CDR3 totals 14 residues. Germline loops: CDR1 MNHEY, CDR2 SMNVEV (reference sequence). The junction had 5 bases not matched to a gene; V was cut back by 7 bases and J by 0 bases. CDR3 nucleotides: TGTGCCAGCAAGGGACAGGCCCTCTCCTACGAGCAGTACTTC. Protein: CASKGQALSYEQYF.

This clone was counted between two and nine times. CDR3 sequence reads: CASRLESNTGELFF. The CDR3 DNA sequence: TGTGCCAGCAGGCTCGAGTCGAACACCGGGGAGCTGTTTTTT. The rearrangement joins TRBV11-2 to TRBJ2-2; no firm D call. The V gene lost 6 bases and the J gene lost 0 bases, with 8 bases spanning the gap. Germline V gives CDR1 SGHAT, CDR2 FQNNGV. This CDR3 has 14 residues.

This rearrangement joins TRBV7-2 to TRBJ1-6, with a possible D match to TRBD1 (5 bases). Trimming cost V 3 bases and J 9 bases, with 12 bases left between them. The CDR3 contains 14 residues. From germline, CDR1 is SGHTA and CDR2 FQGNSA. The CDR3 nucleotides are TGTGCCAGCAGCTTCGGGACTCGAGGTTCACCCCTCCACTTT. Its protein product is CASSFGTRGSPLHF.

The rearrangement links TRBV9 to TRBJ1-2, with D tentatively TRBD1 (5 bases). The CDR3 runs 14 residues. Germline CDR1 is SGDLS and CDR2 is YYNGEE. Trimming pared 6 bases from V and 2 bases from J, leaving 14 bases between. The chain's CDR3 is CASTVAGSNYGYTF. The CDR3 DNA follows: TGTGCCAGCACCGTCGCAGGGTCGAACTATGGCTACACCTTC.

A remark on this clone: This sample includes further DNA sequences coding for the same CDR3. This sequence joins TRBV11-2 and TRBJ2-1; D call uncertain. Germline-derived CDR1 and CDR2 are SGHAT and FQNNGV. This CDR3 is built from 12 residues. Trimming shortened V by 4 bases and J by 6 bases, and 7 bases separated the two germline ends. The CDR3, as DNA: TGTGCCAGCAGCTCCCTCCGCAATGAGCAGTTCTTC. Translated: CASSSLRNEQFF.

The chain recombines TRBV13 with TRBJ2-2; D is undetermined. CDR3 length: 14 amino acids. V was pared by 3 bases and J by 5 bases, with 10 bases between. Per germline, CDR1 PRHDT and CDR2 FYEKMQ (reference sequence). Here the CDR3 reads CASSFGDVTGELFF. Written as DNA, the CDR3 is TGTGCCAGCAGCTTTGGAGACGTAACCGGGGAGCTGTTTTTT.

The chain is built from TRBV29-1 and TRBJ2-3; tentatively, D is TRBD1 (5 bases). Germline CDR1 SQVTM, CDR2 ANQGSEA. V gave up 3 bases and J gave up 1 base, with 11 bases separating them. The CDR3 loop spans 14 amino acids. CDR3 bases: TGCAGCGTTGAGTCAGGGTTCGGCACAGATACGCAGTATTTT. It translates to CSVESGFGTDTQYF.

This clone was recorded a few times. The chain carries TRBV30 and TRBJ2-5; 7 bases match TRBD2. Trimming at V came to 0 bases and at J to 2 bases, leaving 6 bases not matched to a gene. The V gene's germline CDR1 is GTSNPN and CDR2 SVGIG (reference sequence). The CDR3 contains 15 residues. The CDR3 region is CAWSVPLGGQETQYF. In DNA form, the CDR3 reads TGTGCCTGGAGTGTACCCTTGGGGGGGCAAGAGACCCAGTACTTC.

The V and J genes are TRBV9 and TRBJ1-6, with D perhaps TRBD1 (5 bases). This CDR3 spans 15 amino acids. Trimming removed 0 bases at V and 13 bases at J, with 17 bases between. Germline V gene sequence: CDR1 SGDLS, CDR2 YYNGEE. CDR3 bases: TGTGCCAGCAGCGTAGAAGGGGACTCAACTAATCCCCTCCACTTT. Protein: CASSVEGDSTNPLHF.

This chain connects TRBV18 to TRBJ1-2; weak D call: TRBD1 (5 bases). Trimming took off 2 bases at V and 6 bases at J, with 7 bases between the two ends. This CDR3 comprises 12 residues. Looked up from germline, CDR1 is KGHSH and CDR2 is LQKENI. CDR3 sequence reads: CASSPGGDGYTF. The DNA of the CDR3 is TGTGCCAGCTCACCAGGGGGAGATGGCTACACCTTC.

The chain couples TRBV2 to TRBJ1-5, with D possibly matching TRBD1 (6 bases). V lost 5 bases and J 3 bases, leaving 11 bases between the germline ends. Looked up from germline, CDR1 is SNHLY and CDR2 is FYNNEI. The CDR3 has 14 residues. CDR3 amino acids: CASSQDRSNQPQHF. The CDR3 nucleotides read TGTGCCAGCAGTCAAGACAGGTCCAATCAGCCCCAGCATTTT.

This clone was observed a few times. The chain employs TRBV4-2 and TRBJ1-2, with 7 bases identical to TRBD1. The V and J ends lost 2 bases and 9 bases, in that order; junction bases with no gene match: 9. From germline, CDR1 is LGHNA and CDR2 YNFKEQ. CDR3 length: 14 amino acids. The CDR3 region is CASSQPDRSISYTF. The CDR3 bases are TGTGCCAGCAGCCAACCGGACAGGTCAATAAGCTACACCTTC.

In its sample, this clone was seen a few times. Other DNA sequences from this sample encode an identical CDR3 as well. The chain uses TRBV30 and TRBJ2-5; 8 bases align to TRBD1. After removal of 3 bases from V and 2 bases from J, the junction contained 2 bases not matched to a gene. The V gene's germline CDR1 is GTSNPN and CDR2 SVGIG (reference sequence). The CDR3 sequence is 13 residues long. This chain's CDR3 is CAWSRGRQETQYF. Written as DNA, the CDR3 is TGTGCCTGGAGCAGGGGGCGTCAAGAGACCCAGTACTTC.

The V gene is TRBV18, the J gene TRBJ2-1; maybe TRBD1 (6 bases). Germline CDR1 reads KGHSH; CDR2 reads LQKENI. CDR3 length: 15 amino acids. Trimming pared 6 bases from V and 0 bases from J, leaving 12 bases between. The CDR3 region has the DNA TGTGCCAGCTCGTCCCAAGGGGGCTCCTACAATGAGCAGTTCTTC. It codes for CASSSQGGSYNEQFF.

V usage is TRBV21-1 and J usage is TRBJ1-2. TRBV21-1 is termed a pseudogene. The CDR3 consists of 11 residues. CDR3 bases: TGTGCCAGCAGCCGAGACTATGGCTACACCTTC. It specifies CASSRDYGYTF.

CDR3 sequence (DNA): TGCAGCGTTGAGAGCACACCGAACACTGAAGCTTTCTTT. This codes for CSVESTPNTEAFF. The rearrangement links TRBV29-1 to TRBJ1-1; D unresolved. Germline CDR1 reads SQVTM; CDR2 reads ANQGSEA. The CDR3 totals 13 residues. V lost 3 bases and J lost 1, with 9 bases in between. The full variable domain, with the rest looked up from reference TRBV29-1 and TRBJ1-1, is SAVISQKPSRDICQRGTSLTIQCQVDSQVTMMFWYRQQPGQSLTLIATANQGSEATYESGFVIDKFPISRPNLTFSTLTVSNMSPEDSSIYLCSVESTPNTEAFFGQGTRLTVV.

The chain carries TRBV2 and TRBJ2-3; 13 bases map to TRBD2. V lost 7 bases to trimming and J lost 4 bases; unmatched junction nucleotides: 8. The CDR3 runs to 16 residues. CDR1 is SNHLY and CDR2 is FYNNEI in the germline V gene. CDR3 in amino acids: CASMRGTSGVSDTQYF. The CDR3 region has the DNA TGTGCCAGCATGCGGGGGACTAGCGGGGTTTCAGATACGCAGTATTTT. The whole variable domain, filled in from reference TRBV2 and TRBJ2-3, reads EPEVTQTPSHQVTQMGQEVILRCVPISNHLYFYWYRQILGQKVEFLVSFYNNEISEKSEIFDDQFSVERPDGSNFTLKIRSTKLEDSAMYFCASMRGTSGVSDTQYFGPGTRLTVL.

This clone was counted a few times. CDR3 DNA: TGTGCCAGCAGCTTCCGGGGCACAGATACGCAGTATTTT. Amino acids: CASSFRGTDTQYF. This chain joins TRBV13 and TRBJ2-3; D is uncertain. Looked up from germline, CDR1 is PRHDT and CDR2 is FYEKMQ (reference sequence). Trimming left V 3 bases short and J 1 base short, with 5 bases between. There are 13 residues in the CDR3. The whole variable domain, filled in from reference TRBV13 and TRBJ2-3, reads AAGVIQSPRHLIKEKRETATLKCYPIPRHDTVYWYQQGPGQDPQFLISFYEKMQSDKGSIPDRFSAQQFSDYHSELNMSSLELGDSALYFCASSFRGTDTQYFGPGTRLTVL.

On this clone itself: At one end the junction does not follow the germline gene, possibly because of a read error. The chain employs TRBV5-8 and TRBJ1-6; D unresolved. Germline CDR1 reads SGHTS; CDR2 reads YDEGEE. There are 15 residues in the CDR3. The CDR3 nucleotides read TGCGCCAGCAGCCAAACACGGGATCTGAGTTCACCCCTCCACTTT. Protein product: CASSQTRDLSSPLHF.